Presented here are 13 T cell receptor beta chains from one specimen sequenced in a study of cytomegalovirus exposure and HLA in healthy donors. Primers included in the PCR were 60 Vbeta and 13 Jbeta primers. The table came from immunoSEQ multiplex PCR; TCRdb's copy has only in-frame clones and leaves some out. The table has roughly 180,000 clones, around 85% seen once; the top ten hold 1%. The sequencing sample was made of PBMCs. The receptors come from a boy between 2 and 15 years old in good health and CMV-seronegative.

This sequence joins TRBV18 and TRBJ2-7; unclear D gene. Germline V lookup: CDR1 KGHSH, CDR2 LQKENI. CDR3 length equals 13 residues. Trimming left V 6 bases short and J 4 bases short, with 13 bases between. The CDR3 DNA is TGTGCCAGCTCTACCACAGTCGGATACGAGCAGTACGTC. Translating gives CASSTTVGYEQYV.

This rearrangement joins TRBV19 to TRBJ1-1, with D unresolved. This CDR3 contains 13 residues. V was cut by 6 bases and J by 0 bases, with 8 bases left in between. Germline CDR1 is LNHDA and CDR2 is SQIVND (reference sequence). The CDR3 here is CASSQVLNTEAFF. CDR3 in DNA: TGTGCCAGTAGCCAGGTGCTGAACACTGAAGCTTTCTTT.

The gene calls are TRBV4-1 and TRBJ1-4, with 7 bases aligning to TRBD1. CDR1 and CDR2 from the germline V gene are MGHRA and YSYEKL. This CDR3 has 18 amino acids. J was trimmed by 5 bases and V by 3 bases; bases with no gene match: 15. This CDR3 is CASSHPRQGKGGNEKLFF. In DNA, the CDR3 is TGCGCCAGCAGCCACCCCCGACAGGGTAAGGGCGGGAATGAAAAACTGTTTTTT.

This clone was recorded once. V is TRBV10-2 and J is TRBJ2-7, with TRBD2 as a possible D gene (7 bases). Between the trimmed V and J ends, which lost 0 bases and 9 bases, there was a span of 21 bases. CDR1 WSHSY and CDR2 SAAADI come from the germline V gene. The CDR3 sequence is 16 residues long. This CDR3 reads CASSESSVGGAVAQYF. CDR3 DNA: TGCGCCAGCAGTGAGTCCAGCGTTGGGGGGGCCGTCGCGCAGTACTTC.

This CDR3 is CASSVDRGGADTQYF. In nucleotides, the CDR3 is TGTGCCAGCAGTGTGGACAGGGGAGGTGCAGATACGCAGTATTTT. The rearrangement links TRBV6-1 to TRBJ2-3; 9 bases align to TRBD1. V shed 4 bases, J shed 4 bases, and the junction held 6 bases outside the gene matches. CDR3 length: 15 amino acids. Germline V gene data show CDR1 as MNHNS and CDR2 as SASEGT.

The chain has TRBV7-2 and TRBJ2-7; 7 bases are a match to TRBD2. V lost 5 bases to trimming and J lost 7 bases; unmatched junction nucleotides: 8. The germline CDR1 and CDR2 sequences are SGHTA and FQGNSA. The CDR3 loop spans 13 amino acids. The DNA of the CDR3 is TGTGCCAGCAGCCCCGGAGGGAGGGGTGAGCAGTACTTC. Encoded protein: CASSPGGRGEQYF.

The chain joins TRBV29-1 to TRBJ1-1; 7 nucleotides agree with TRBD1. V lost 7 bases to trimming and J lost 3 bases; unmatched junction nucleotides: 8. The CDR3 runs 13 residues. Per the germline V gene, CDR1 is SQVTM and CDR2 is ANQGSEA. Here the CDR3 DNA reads TGCAGCGCGCTAACAGGGACAGACACTGAAGCTTTCTTT. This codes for CSALTGTDTEAFF.

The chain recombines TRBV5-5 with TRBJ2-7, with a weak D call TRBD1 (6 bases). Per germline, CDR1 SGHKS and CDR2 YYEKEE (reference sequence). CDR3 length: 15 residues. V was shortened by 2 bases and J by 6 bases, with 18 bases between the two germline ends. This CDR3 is CASSLFVSQGSEQYV. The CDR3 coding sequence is TGTGCCAGCAGCTTATTTGTCTCGCAGGGGAGCGAGCAGTACGTC.

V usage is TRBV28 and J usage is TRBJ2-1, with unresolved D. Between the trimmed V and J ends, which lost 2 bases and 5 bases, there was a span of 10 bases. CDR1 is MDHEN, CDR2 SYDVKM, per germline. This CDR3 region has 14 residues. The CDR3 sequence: CASSLRAPDNEQFF. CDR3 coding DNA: TGTGCCAGCAGTTTAAGAGCCCCCGACAATGAGCAGTTCTTC. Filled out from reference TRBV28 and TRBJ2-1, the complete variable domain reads DVKVTQSSRYLVKRTGEKVFLECVQDMDHENMFWYRQDPGLGLRLIYFSYDVKMKEKGDIPEGYSVSREKKERFSLILESASTNQTSMYLCASSLRAPDNEQFFGPGTRLTVL.

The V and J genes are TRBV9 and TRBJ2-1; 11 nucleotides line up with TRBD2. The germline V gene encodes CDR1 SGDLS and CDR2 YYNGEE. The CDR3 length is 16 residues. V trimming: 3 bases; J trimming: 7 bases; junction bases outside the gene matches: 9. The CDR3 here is CASSEWASGRSNEQFF. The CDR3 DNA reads TGTGCCAGCAGCGAGTGGGCTAGCGGGAGGAGTAATGAGCAGTTCTTC.

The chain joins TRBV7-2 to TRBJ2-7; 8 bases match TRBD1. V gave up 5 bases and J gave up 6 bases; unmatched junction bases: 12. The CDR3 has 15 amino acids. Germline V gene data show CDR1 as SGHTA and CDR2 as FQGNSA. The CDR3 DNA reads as TGTGCCAGCAGCCCCAGGCAGGGGGCTAGGGGCGAGCAGTACTTC. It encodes CASSPRQGARGEQYF.

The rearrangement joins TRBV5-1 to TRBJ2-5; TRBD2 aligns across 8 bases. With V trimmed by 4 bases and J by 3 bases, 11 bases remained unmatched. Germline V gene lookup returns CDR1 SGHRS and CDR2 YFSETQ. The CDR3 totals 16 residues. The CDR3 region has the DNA TGCGCCAGCAGCAGCGGACTAGCTGCGGGGGAAGAGACCCAGTACTTC. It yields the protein CASSSGLAAGEETQYF.

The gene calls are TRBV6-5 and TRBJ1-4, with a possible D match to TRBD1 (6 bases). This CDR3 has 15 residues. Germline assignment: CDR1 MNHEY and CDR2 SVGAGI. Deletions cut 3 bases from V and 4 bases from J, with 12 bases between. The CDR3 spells CASSYRRQVNEKLFF. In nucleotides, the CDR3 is TGTGCCAGCAGTTATCGGAGACAGGTTAATGAAAAACTGTTTTTT.